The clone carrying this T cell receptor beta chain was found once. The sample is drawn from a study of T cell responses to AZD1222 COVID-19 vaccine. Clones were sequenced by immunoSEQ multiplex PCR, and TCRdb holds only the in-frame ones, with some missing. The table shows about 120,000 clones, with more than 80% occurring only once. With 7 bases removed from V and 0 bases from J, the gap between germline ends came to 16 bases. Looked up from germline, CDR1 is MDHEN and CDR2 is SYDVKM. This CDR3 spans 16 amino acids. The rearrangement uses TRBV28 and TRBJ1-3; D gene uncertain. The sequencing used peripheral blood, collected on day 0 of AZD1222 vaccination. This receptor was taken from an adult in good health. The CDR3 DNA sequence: TGTGCCAGCACCCTAAGAGGGCTTACCTCTGGAAACACCATATATTTT. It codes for CASTLRGLTSGNTIYF.